This TCR beta chain originates from a study of blood T cells in healthy people across ages. Looking at the study overall: Through template switching, about one barcoded beta molecule was captured per two T cells, as measured in model experiments.

Germline lookup yields CDR1 MNHEY and CDR2 SMNVEV (reference sequence). The CDR3 totals 14 residues. The V and J ends lost 8 bases and 7 bases respectively, with 18 bases between them. The second PCR ran about 6 to 11 cycles with a sample-barcoded 5' primer and J-beta primers. There were at least 3 million CDR3-containing paired-end reads obtained from each sample. TCRdb re-analysed the 5' RACE reads in MiXCR, keeping a single row per CDR3 protein. In the table there are nearly 1 million distinct CDR3 sequences, roughly 51% of which are singletons. V is TRBV27 and J is TRBJ2-1, with D possibly being TRBD2 (5 bases). The sample taken for sequencing was blood. The clonotype was recovered from a woman aged 55-69 years in good health. CDR3 residues: CASAGRTGVNEQFF. The CDR3 coding sequence is TGTGCCAGCGCCGGACGGACTGGGGTAAATGAGCAGTTCTTC.